This TCR beta chain stems from a study of CD8 T cells in ankylosing spondylitis. About this clonotype: What it binds is unknown.

Overall study results and limits: One TCR beta motif, made up of several highly homologous variants, appeared characteristic of ankylosing spondylitis blood. Some of the motif variants had earlier been found in reactive arthritis patients' fluid and blood. In ankylosing spondylitis patients, matched synovial fluid reportedly showed significant enrichment of disease-linked clones. Clones linked with disease were CD8+ and fairly uncommon in the peripheral blood.

Germline V gene lookup returns CDR1 LGHNT and CDR2 FRNRAP. The CDR3 totals 17 residues. Trimming removed 0 bases at V and 2 bases at J, with 14 bases between. Making the TCR beta libraries involved quantitative 5'-RACE with molecular barcodes. TCRdb redid the calling of the 5' RACE reads with MiXCR, one entry per CDR3 protein. The data contain some 840,000 distinct CDR3 sequences, 12% of them singletons. This clonotype was sampled from a male donor with ankylosing spondylitis. Sequencing was carried out using blood, either unsorted or a sorted T cell fraction (not recorded which). V gene TRBV12-5 combines with J gene TRBJ2-1; TRBD2 is a possible D gene (7 bases). CDR3 DNA sequence: TGTGCTAGTGGTTTGGTAAGGGGGGGAGACCCCTACAATGAGCAGTTCTTC. Amino acids: CASGLVRGGDPYNEQFF.